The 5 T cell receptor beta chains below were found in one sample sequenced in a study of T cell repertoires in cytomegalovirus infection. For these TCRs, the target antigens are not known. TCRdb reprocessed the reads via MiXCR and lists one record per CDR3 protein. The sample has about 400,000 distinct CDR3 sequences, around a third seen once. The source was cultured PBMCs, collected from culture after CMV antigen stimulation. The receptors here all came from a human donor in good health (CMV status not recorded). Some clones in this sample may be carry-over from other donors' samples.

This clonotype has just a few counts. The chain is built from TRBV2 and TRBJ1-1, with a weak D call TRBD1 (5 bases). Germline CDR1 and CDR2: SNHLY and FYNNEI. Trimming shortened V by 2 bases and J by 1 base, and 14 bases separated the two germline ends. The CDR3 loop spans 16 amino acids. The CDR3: CASSERRGSGNTEAFF. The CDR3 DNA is TGTGCCAGCAGTGAACGGCGGGGGTCGGGGAACACTGAAGCTTTCTTT.

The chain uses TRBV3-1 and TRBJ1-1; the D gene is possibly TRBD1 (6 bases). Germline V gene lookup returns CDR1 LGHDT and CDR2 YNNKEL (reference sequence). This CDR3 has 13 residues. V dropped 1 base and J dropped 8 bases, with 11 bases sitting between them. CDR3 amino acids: CASSQVSTGEAFF. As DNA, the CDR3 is TGTGCCAGCAGCCAAGTTTCGACAGGAGAAGCTTTCTTT.

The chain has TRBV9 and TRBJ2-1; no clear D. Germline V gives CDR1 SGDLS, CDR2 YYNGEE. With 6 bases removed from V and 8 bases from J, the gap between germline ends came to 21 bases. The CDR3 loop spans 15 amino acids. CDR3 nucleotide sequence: TGTGCCAGCACCCTCGTGGCGGCGCCTGGGGATGAGCAGTTCTTC. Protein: CASTLVAAPGDEQFF. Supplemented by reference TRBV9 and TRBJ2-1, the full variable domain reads DSGVTQTPKHLITATGQRVTLRCSPRSGDLSVYWYQQSLDQGLQFLIQYYNGEERAKGNILERFSAQQFPDLHSELNLSSLELGDSALYFCASTLVAAPGDEQFFGPGTRLTVL.

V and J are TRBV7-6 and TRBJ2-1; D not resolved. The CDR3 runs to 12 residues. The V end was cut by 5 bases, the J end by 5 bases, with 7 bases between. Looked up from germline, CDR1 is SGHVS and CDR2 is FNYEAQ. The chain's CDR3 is CASSRQNNEQFF. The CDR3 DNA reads TGTGCCAGCAGCCGGCAAAACAATGAGCAGTTCTTC.

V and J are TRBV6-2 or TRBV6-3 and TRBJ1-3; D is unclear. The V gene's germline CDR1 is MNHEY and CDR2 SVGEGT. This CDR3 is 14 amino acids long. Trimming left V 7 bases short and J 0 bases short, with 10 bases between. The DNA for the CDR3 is TGTGCCAGCACCGGATCCTACTCTGGAAACACCATATATTTT. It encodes CASTGSYSGNTIYF.